Below, 10 T cell receptor beta chains from the same sample are listed, as sequenced in a study of blood T cell repertoires in COVID-19. Only in-frame clones appear in the TCRdb table, and some are missing; sequencing was by immunoSEQ multiplex PCR. The sample has 200,000 to 250,000 clones; 81% are singletons. The sample comprised peripheral blood. The receptor source for this set is an elderly woman with COVID-19, enrolled during active disease.

V gene TRBV6-5 combines with J gene TRBJ2-1, with TRBD1 identical over 11 bases. The CDR3 is 14 amino acids. CDR1 MNHEY and CDR2 SVGAGI come from the germline V gene. V was clipped by 8 bases and J by 6 bases; unmatched bases: 6. Written as DNA, the CDR3 is TGTGCCAGCTTCCGGGACAGGGGGAGCAATGAGCAGTTCTTC. The encoded protein is CASFRDRGSNEQFF.

This chain links TRBV6-5 with TRBJ2-7; 12 bases align to TRBD2. Germline V gene data show CDR1 as MNHEY and CDR2 as SVGAGI. The CDR3 contains 15 residues. Trimming at V came to 5 bases and at J to 5 bases, leaving 7 bases not matched to a gene. The CDR3: CASSQTSGRYHEQYF. CDR3 DNA sequence: TGTGCCAGCAGTCAAACTAGCGGGAGGTACCACGAGCAGTACTTC.

This clone was recorded a few times. This rearrangement joins TRBV25-1 to TRBJ2-1, with D unresolved. Trimming stripped 3 bases from V and 8 bases from J, with 8 bases between. Germline V gene sequence: CDR1 MGHDK, CDR2 SYGVNS. This CDR3 contains 12 residues. CDR3 nucleotide sequence: TGTGCCAGCAGTGAGACGGCGGATGAGCAGTTCTTC. As protein: CASSETADEQFF.

The chain recombines TRBV18 with TRBJ2-1; a weak D match, TRBD1 (6 bases). Trimming left V 5 bases short and J 3 bases short, with 14 bases between. The CDR3 spans 15 residues. Germline V gene data show CDR1 as KGHSH and CDR2 as LQKENI. The DNA for the CDR3 is TGTGCCAGCTCATCTCAGGGGAGCGGCTACAATGAGCAGTTCTTC. It yields the protein CASSSQGSGYNEQFF.

The chain is built from TRBV6-6 and TRBJ1-6; 8 bases fit TRBD1. CDR1 and CDR2 (germline): MNHNY, SVGAGI (reference sequence). The V segment lost 5 bases and the J segment 1 base; nucleotides outside the gene matches: 13. CDR3 length: 19 amino acids. The CDR3 loop reads CASSLLFGQGASYNSPLHF. The DNA of the CDR3 is TGTGCCAGCAGTCTGCTCTTCGGACAGGGAGCATCCTATAATTCACCCCTCCACTTT.

Worth noting for this clone: One end of the junction is discordant with germline, which a read error may explain. The chain employs TRBV28 and TRBJ2-7; 7 nucleotides agree with TRBD1. Germline V gives CDR1 MDHEN, CDR2 SYDVKM. The CDR3 has 15 residues. The CDR3: CASSATGTAAYGQYF. The CDR3 DNA follows: TGTGCCAGCAGTGCGACAGGGACGGCAGCCTACGGGCAGTACTTC.

The count of this clone is one. The sample carries other DNA sequences with the same CDR3. J is TRBJ2-7 and V is TRBV30; 7 nucleotides agree with TRBD1. After removal of 7 bases from V and 2 bases from J, the junction contained 8 bases not matched to a gene. CDR1 and CDR2 (germline): GTSNPN, SVGIG (reference sequence). The CDR3 has 13 residues. The CDR3 is CASSGQSTYEQYF. The CDR3, as DNA: TGTGCCTCTTCGGGACAGAGCACCTACGAGCAGTACTTC. Full variable domain (rest looked up from reference TRBV30 and TRBJ2-7): SQTIHQWPATLVQPVGSPLSLECTVEGTSNPNLYWYRQAAGRGLQLLFYSVGIGQISSEVPQNLSASRPQDRQFILSSKKLLLSDSGFYLCASSGQSTYEQYFGPGTRLTVT.

This chain joins TRBV5-4 and TRBJ2-7; 8 bases line up with TRBD1. Per germline, CDR1 SGHNT and CDR2 YYREEE (reference sequence). The CDR3 has 14 amino acids. J gave up 6 bases and V 0 bases, and 5 bases lay outside the gene matches. CDR3 amino acids: CASSLGQGTSEQYF. CDR3 nucleotide sequence: TGTGCCAGCAGCTTGGGACAGGGGACTTCCGAGCAGTACTTC.

The chain joins TRBV5-1 to TRBJ2-2, with D maybe TRBD1 (6 bases). This CDR3 is 14 amino acids long. Trimming shortened V by 0 bases and J by 7 bases, and 10 bases separated the two germline ends. CDR1 is SGHRS, CDR2 YFSETQ, per germline. The CDR3 nucleotides are TGCGCCAGCAGCTTGGACAGGGATGTCGGGGAGCTGTTTTTT. It translates to CASSLDRDVGELFF.

V usage is TRBV27 and J usage is TRBJ1-5; D perhaps matches TRBD1 (5 bases). Germline lookup yields CDR1 MNHEY and CDR2 SMNVEV (reference sequence). Trimming took 8 bases from V and 5 from J, leaving 13 bases between them. The CDR3 sequence is 13 residues long. Here the CDR3 reads CASAGRTHQPQHF. In DNA form, the CDR3 reads TGTGCCAGCGCAGGGAGGACTCATCAGCCCCAGCATTTT.